Each of the 3 T cell receptor beta chains below was sequenced from the same sample in a study of identical twins. TCRdb fed the 5' RACE reads into MiXCR, producing one record per CDR3 protein. The sample gives under 900,000 distinct CDR3 sequences, approximately 18% of which show up once; under 15% is in the top ten. The data also belong to a second study, concerning T cells expressing NK-cell markers.

The sample comprised PBMCs. Receptor source: a woman aged 18-29 years in good health.

CDR3 in amino acids: CSAVPGTMNTEAFF. The CDR3 DNA reads as TGCAGTGCTGTGCCCGGGACGATGAACACTGAAGCTTTCTTT. V and J are TRBV20-1 and TRBJ1-1, with D possibly TRBD1 on 5 matching bases. Between the trimmed V and J ends, which lost 5 bases and 0 bases, there was a span of 13 bases. Germline CDR1 reads DFQATT; CDR2 reads SNEGSKA (reference sequence). The CDR3 extends over 14 amino acids.

This clonotype was seen a few times. The rearrangement links TRBV6-4 to TRBJ2-1, with TRBD2 identical over 10 bases. This CDR3 is 14 amino acids long. After removal of 6 bases from V and 14 bases from J, the junction contained 13 bases not matched to a gene. In germline, CDR1 is MRHNA, CDR2 SNTAGT. The CDR3 region has the DNA TGTGCCAGCAGGAGCGGGGGGGCCTGTATTTTAGAGTTCTTC. It codes for CASRSGGACILEFF.

The J gene is TRBJ2-1, the V gene TRBV4-3; possibly TRBD2 for D (5 bases). Germline values: CDR1 LGHNA, CDR2 YSLEER. Trimming took 3 bases from V and 9 from J, leaving 6 bases between them. This CDR3 has 11 amino acids. CDR3 in DNA: TGCGCCAGCAGCCACCGGGGTGAGCAGTTCTTC. It specifies CASSHRGEQFF.